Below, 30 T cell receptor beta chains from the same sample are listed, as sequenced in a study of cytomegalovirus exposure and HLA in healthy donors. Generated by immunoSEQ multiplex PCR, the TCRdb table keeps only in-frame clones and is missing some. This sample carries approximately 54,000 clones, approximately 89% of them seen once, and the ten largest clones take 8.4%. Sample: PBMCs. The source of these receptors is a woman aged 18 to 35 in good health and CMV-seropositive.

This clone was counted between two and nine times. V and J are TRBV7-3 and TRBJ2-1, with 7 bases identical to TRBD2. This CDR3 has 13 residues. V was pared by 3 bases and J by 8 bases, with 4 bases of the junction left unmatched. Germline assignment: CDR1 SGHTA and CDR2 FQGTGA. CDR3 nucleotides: TGTGCCAGCAGCTTGACTAGCAGGGATGAGCAGTTCTTC. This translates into CASSLTSRDEQFF.

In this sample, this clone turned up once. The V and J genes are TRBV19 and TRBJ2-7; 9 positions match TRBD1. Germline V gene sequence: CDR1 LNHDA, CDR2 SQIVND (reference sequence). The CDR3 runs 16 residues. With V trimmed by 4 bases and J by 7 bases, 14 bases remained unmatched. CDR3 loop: CASSNTPGQGVVEQYF. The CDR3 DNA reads TGTGCCAGTAGTAACACTCCGGGACAGGGAGTTGTAGAGCAGTACTTC.

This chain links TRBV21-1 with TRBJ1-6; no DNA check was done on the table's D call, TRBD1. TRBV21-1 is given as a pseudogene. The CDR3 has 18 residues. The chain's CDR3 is CASSKKGVGHSYNSPLHF. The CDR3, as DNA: TGTGCCAGCAGCAAAAAAGGTGTAGGACACTCCTATAATTCACCCCTCCACTTT.

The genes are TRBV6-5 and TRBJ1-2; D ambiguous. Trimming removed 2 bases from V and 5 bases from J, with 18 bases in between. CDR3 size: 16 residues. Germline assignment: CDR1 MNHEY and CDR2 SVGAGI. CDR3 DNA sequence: TGTGCCAGCAGTTACCCCCCTGTAGGAGAGAGGTATGGCTACACCTTC. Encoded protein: CASSYPPVGERYGYTF.

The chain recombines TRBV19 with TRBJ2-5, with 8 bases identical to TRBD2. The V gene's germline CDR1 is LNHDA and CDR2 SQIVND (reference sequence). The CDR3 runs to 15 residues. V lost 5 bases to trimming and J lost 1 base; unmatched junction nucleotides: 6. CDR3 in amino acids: CASSPLRGGQETQYF. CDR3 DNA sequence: TGTGCCAGTAGTCCCCTACGGGGGGGCCAAGAGACCCAGTACTTC. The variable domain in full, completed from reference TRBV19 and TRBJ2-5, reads DGGITQSPKYLFRKEGQNVTLSCEQNLNHDAMYWYRQDPGQGLRLIYYSQIVNDFQKGDIAEGYSVSREKKESFPLTVTSAQKNPTAFYLCASSPLRGGQETQYFGPGTRLLVL.

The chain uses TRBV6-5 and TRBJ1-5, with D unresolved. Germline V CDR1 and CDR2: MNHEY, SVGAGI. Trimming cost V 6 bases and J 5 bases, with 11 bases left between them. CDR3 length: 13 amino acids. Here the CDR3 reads CASSSTNYQPQHF. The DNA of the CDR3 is TGTGCCAGCAGCAGCACTAATTATCAGCCCCAGCATTTT.

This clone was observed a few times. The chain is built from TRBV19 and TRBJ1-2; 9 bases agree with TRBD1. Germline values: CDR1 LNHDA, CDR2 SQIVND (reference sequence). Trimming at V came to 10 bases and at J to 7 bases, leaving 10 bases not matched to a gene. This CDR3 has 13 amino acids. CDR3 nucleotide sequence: TGTGCCACCCGGGACAGGGATGTGCGTGGCTACACCTTC. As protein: CATRDRDVRGYTF. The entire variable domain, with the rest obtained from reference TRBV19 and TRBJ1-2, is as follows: DGGITQSPKYLFRKEGQNVTLSCEQNLNHDAMYWYRQDPGQGLRLIYYSQIVNDFQKGDIAEGYSVSREKKESFPLTVTSAQKNPTAFYLCATRDRDVRGYTFGSGTRLTVV.

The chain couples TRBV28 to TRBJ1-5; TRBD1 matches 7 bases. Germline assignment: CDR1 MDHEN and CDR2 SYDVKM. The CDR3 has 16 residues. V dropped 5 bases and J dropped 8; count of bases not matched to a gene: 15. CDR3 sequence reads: CASSALTGSLGEPQHF. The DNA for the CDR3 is TGTGCCAGCAGTGCCTTGACAGGGAGTCTAGGGGAGCCCCAGCATTTT.

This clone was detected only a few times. The CDR3 sequence: CASSDTGNSDEAFF. The CDR3 bases are TGTGCCAGCAGTGATACGGGTAATTCCGATGAAGCTTTCTTT. The genes are TRBV2 and TRBJ1-1, with unresolved D. Germline CDR1 is SNHLY and CDR2 is FYNNEI. The CDR3 is 14 amino acids. Trimming cost V 3 bases and J 7 bases, with 15 bases left between them.

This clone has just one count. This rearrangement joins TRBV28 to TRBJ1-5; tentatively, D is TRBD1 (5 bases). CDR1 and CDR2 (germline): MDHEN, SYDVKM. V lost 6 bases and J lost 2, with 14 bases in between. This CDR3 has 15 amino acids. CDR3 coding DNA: TGTGCCAGCAGCCAAAGCCAGGGCCGCAATCAGCCCCAGCATTTT. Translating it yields CASSQSQGRNQPQHF.

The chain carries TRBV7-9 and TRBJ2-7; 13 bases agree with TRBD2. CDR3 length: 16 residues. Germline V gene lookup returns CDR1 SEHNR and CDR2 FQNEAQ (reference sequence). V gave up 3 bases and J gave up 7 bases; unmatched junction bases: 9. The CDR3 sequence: CASSFSDGLAGVEQYF. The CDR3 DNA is TGTGCCAGCAGCTTTTCCGACGGACTAGCGGGGGTGGAGCAGTACTTC.

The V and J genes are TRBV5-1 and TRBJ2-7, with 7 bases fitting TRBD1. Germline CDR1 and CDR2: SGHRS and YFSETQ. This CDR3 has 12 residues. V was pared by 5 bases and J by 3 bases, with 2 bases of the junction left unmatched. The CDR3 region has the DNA TGCGCCAGCAGGGACAGGATCTACGAGCAGTACTTC. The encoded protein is CASRDRIYEQYF.

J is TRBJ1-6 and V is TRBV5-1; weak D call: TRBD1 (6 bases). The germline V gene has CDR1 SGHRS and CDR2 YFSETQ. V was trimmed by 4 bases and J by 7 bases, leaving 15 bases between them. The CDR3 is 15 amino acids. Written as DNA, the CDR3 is TGCGCCAGCAGCCCTAACAGGGAAGCCAATTCACCCCTCCACTTT. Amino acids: CASSPNREANSPLHF.

The CDR3 DNA reads as TGTGCCAGCAGTTCCGCAGGAGGTCGGAGCTCCTACAATGAGCAGTTCTTC. Amino acid sequence: CASSSAGGRSSYNEQFF. The V gene is TRBV7-8, the J gene TRBJ2-1; a weak D match, TRBD2 (5 bases). CDR1 is SGHVS, CDR2 FQNEAQ, per germline. The CDR3 is made up of 17 amino acids. V dropped 6 bases and J dropped 0 bases, with 18 bases sitting between them.

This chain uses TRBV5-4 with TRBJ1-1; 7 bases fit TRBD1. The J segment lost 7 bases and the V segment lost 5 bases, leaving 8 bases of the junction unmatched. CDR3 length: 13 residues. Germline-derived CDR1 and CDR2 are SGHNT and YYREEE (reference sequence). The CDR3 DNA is TGTGCCAGCAGACTGGAGGGGGCGAGTGAAGCTTTCTTT. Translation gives CASRLEGASEAFF.

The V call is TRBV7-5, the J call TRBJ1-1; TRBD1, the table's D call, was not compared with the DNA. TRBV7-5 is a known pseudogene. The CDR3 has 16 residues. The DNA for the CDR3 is TGTGCCAGAAGCTTGAAACTCGGGACAGGAAACACTGAAGCTTTCTTT. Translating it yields CARSLKLGTGNTEAFF.

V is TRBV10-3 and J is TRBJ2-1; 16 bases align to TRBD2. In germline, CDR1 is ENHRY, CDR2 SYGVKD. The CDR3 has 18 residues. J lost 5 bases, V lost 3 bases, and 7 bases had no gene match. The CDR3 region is CAISDLPGTSGGDNEQFF. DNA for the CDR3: TGTGCCATCAGTGACTTACCCGGGACTAGCGGGGGGGACAATGAGCAGTTCTTC.

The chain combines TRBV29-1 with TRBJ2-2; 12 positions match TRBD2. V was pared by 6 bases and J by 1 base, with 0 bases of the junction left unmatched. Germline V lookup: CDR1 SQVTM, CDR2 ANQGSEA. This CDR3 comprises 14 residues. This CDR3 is CSVLAGGNTGELFF. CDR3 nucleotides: TGCAGCGTACTAGCGGGGGGGAACACCGGGGAGCTGTTTTTT.

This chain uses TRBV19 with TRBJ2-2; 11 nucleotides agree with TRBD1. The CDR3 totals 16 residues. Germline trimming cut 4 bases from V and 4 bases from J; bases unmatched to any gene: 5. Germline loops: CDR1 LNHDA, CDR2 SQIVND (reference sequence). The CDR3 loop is CASSTSGTGGTGELFF. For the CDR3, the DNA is TGTGCCAGTAGTACGTCCGGGACAGGGGGCACCGGGGAGCTGTTTTTT.

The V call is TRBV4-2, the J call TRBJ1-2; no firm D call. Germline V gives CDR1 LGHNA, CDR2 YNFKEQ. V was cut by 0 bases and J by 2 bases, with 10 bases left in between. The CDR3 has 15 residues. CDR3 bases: TGTGCCAGCAGCCAAGATGTGACGGGGAACTATGGCTACACCTTC. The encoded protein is CASSQDVTGNYGYTF.

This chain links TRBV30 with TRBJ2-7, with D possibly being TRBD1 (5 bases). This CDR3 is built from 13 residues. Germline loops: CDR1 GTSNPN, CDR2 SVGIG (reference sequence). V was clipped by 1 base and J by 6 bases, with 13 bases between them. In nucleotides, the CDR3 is TGTGCCTGGAGTGGCAGGGTAGGGCTCGAGCAGTACTTC. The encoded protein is CAWSGRVGLEQYF.

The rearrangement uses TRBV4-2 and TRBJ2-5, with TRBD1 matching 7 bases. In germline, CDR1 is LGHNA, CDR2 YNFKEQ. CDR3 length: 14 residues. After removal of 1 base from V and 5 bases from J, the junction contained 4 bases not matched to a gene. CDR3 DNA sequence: TGTGCCAGCAGCCAAGGGGACAGAGGGGAGACCCAGTACTTC. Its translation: CASSQGDRGETQYF.

The DNA of the CDR3 is TGTGCCAGCAGTTTAACTAGCGGGAAGTTCTCCTACGAGCAGTACTTC. Encoded protein: CASSLTSGKFSYEQYF. The chain uses TRBV28 and TRBJ2-7; 10 bases map to TRBD2. J lost 0 bases, V lost 2 bases, and 4 bases had no gene match. This CDR3 has 16 residues. Germline CDR1 MDHEN, CDR2 SYDVKM.

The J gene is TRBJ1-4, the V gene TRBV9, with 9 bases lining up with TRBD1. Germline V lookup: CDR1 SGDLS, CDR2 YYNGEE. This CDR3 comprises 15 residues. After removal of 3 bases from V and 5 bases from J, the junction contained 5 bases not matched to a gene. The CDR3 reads CASSEQGAMNEKLFF. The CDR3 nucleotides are TGTGCCAGCAGCGAACAGGGGGCGATGAATGAAAAACTGTTTTTT.

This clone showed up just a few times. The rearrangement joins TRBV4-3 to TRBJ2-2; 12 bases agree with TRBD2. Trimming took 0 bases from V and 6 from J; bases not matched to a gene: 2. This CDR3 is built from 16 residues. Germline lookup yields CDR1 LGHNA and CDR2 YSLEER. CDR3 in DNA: TGCGCCAGCAGCCAAGAACCTAGCGGGGGGGCCGGGGAGCTGTTTTTT. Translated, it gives CASSQEPSGGAGELFF.

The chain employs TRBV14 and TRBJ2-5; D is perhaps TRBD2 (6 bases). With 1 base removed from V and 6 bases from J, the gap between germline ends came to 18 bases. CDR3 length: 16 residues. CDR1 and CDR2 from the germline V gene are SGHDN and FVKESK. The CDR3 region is CASSQVSGLLPQTQYF. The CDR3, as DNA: TGTGCCAGCAGCCAAGTATCCGGACTACTACCTCAGACCCAGTACTTC.

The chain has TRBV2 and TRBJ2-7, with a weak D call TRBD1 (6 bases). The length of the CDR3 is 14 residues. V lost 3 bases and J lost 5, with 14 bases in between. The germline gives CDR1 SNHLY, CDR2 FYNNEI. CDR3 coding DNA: TGTGCCAGCAGTGACATCAACAGGGTTAACGAGCAGTACTTC. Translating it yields CASSDINRVNEQYF.

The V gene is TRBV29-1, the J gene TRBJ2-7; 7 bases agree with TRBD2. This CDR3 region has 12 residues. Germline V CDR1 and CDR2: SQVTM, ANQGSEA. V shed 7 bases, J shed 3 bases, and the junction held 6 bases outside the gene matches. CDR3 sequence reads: CSADRGDYEQYF. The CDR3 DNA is TGCAGCGCGGACCGGGGGGACTACGAGCAGTACTTC.

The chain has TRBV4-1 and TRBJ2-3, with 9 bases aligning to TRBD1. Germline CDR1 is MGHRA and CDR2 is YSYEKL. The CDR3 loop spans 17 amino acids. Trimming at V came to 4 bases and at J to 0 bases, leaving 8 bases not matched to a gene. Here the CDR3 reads CASSPALGQGSTDTQYF. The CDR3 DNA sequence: TGCGCCAGCAGCCCTGCGCTGGGACAGGGAAGCACAGATACGCAGTATTTT.

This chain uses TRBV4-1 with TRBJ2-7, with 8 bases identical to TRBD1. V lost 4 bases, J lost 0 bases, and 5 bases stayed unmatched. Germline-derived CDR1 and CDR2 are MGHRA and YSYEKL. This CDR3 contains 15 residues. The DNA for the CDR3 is TGCGCCAGCAGCCCGGGACAGGCGGTCTCCTACGAGCAGTACTTC. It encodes CASSPGQAVSYEQYF.